The T cell receptor (beta chain) described here comes from a study of cytomegalovirus exposure and HLA in healthy donors. Broader study findings: Prior analysis indicated that the majority of TCR beta V segments exhibited productivity approximately 87% or approximately 30% of the time.

In the PCR, 60 Vbeta and 13 Jbeta primers were used. TCRdb's table, derived via immunoSEQ multiplex PCR, lists solely in-frame clones and lacks some. The sample has around 96,000 clones; under 65% are singletons. Worth noting for this clone: No antigen is known for it.

Germline V lookup: CDR1 MNHNY, CDR2 SVGAGI (reference sequence). V trimming: 7 bases; J trimming: 1 base; junction bases outside the gene matches: 0. The CDR3 spans 12 residues. The sequencing sample was made of PBMCs. The V and J genes are TRBV6-6 and TRBJ2-7, with 8 bases aligning to TRBD1. This sequence originates from a man between 60 and 75 years old in good health and CMV-seronegative. In DNA, the CDR3 is TGTGCCAGCAACAGGGGGTCCTACGAGCAGTACTTC. Its protein is CASNRGSYEQYF.